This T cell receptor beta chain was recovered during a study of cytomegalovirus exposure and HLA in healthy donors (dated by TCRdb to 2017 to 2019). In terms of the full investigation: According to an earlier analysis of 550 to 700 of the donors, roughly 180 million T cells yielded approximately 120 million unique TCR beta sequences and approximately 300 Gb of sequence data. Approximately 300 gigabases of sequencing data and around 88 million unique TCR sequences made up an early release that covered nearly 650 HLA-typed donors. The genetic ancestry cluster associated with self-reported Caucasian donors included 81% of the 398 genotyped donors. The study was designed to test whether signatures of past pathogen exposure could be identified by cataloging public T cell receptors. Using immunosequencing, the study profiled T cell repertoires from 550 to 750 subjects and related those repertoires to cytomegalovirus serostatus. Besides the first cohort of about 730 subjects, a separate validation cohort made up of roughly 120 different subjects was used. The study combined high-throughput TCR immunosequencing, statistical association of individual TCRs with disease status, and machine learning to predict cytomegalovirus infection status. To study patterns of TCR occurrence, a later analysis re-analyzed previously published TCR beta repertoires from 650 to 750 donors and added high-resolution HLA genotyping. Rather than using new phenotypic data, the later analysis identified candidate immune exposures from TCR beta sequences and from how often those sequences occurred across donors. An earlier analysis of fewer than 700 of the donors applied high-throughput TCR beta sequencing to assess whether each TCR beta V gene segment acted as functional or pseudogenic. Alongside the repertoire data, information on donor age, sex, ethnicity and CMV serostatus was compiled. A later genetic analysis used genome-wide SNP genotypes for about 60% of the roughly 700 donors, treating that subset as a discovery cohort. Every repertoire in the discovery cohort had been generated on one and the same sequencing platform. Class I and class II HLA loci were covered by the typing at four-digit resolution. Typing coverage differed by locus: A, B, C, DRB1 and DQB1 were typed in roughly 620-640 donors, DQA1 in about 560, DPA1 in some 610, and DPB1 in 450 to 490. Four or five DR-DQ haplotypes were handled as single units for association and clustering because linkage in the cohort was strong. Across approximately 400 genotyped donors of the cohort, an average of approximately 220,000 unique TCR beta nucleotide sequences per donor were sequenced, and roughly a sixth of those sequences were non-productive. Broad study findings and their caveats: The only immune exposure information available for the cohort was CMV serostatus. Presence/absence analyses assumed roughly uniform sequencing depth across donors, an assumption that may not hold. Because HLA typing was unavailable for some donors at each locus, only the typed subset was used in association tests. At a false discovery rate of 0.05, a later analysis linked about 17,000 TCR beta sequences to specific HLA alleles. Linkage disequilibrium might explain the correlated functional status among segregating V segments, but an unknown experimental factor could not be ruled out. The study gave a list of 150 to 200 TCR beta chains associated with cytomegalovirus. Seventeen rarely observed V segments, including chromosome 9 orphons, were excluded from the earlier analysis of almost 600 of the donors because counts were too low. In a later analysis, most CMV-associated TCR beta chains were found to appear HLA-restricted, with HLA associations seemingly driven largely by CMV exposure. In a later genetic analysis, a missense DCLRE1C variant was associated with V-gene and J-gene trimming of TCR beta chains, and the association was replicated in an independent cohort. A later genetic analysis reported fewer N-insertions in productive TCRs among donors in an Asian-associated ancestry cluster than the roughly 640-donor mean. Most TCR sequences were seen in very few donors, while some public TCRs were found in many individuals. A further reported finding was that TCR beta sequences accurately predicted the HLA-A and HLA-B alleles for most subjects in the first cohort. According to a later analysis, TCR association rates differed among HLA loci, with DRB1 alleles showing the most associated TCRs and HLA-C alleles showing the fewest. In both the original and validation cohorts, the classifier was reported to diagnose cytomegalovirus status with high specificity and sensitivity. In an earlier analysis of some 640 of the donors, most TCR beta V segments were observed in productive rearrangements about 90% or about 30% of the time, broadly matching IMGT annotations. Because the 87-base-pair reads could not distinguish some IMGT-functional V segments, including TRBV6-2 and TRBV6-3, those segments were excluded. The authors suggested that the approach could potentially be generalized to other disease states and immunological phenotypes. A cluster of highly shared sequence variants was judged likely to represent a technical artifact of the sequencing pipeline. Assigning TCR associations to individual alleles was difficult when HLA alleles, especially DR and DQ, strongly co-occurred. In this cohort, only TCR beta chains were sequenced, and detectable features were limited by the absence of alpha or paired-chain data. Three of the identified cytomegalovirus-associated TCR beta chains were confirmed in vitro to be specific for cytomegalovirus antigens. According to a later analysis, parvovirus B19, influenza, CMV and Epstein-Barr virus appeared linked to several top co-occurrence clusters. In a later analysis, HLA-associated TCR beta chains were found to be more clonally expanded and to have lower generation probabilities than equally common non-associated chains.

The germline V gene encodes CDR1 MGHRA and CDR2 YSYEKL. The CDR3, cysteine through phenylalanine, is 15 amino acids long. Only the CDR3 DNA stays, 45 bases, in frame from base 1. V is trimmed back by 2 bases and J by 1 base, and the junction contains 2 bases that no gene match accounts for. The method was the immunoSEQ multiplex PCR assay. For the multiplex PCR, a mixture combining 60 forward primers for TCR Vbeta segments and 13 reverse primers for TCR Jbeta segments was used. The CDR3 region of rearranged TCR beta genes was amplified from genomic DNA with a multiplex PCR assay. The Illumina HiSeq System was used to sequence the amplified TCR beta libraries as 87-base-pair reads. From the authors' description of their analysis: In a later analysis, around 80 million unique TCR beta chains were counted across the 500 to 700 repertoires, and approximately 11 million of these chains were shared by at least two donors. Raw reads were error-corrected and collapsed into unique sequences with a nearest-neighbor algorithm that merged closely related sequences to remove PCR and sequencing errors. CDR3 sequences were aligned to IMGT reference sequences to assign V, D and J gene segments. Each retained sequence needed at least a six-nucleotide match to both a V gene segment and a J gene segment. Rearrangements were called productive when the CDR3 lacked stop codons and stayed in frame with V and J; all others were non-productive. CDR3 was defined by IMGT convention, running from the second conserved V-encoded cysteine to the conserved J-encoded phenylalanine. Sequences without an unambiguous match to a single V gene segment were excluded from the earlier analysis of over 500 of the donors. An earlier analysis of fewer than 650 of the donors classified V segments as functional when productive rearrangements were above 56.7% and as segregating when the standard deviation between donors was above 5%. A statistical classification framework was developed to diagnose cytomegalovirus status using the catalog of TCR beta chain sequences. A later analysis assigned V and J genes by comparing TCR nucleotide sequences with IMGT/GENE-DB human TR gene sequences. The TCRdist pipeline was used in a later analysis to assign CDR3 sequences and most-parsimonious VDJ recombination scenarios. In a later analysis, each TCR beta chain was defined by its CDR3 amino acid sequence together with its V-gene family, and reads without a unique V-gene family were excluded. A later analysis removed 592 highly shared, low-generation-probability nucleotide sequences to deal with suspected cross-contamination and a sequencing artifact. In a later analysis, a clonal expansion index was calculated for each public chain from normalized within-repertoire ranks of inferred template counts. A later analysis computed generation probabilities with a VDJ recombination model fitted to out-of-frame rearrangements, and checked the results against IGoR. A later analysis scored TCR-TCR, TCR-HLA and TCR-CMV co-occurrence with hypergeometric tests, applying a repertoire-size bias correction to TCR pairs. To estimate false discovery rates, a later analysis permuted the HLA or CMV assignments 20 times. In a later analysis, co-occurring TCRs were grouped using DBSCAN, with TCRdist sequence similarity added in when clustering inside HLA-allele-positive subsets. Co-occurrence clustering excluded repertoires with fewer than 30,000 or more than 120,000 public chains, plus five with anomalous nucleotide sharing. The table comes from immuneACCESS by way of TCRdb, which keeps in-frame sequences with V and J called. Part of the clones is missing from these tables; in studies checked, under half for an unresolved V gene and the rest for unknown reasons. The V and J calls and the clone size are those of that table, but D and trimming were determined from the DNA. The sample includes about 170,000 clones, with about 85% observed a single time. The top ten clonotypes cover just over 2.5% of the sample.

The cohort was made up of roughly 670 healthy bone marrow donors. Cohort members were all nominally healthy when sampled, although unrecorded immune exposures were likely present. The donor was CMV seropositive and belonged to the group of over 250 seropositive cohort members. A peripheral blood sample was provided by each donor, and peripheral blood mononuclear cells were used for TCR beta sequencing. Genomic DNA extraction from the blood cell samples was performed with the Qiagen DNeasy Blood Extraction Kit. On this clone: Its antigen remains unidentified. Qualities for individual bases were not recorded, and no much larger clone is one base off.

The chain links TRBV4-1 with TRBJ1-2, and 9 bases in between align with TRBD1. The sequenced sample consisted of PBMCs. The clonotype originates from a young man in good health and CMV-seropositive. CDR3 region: CASSQRTGVNYGYTF. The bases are TGCGCCAGCAGCCAAAGGACAGGGGTTAACTATGGCTACACCTTC.